This T cell receptor beta chain is drawn from a study of blood T cell repertoires in COVID-19. Study-level information: Sites across the United States, Italy and Spain contributed samples from acute and convalescent COVID-19.

During active infection, Seattle patients enrolled and were then monitored through disease. In the original workflow: Reference gene primer amplification in the assay estimated nucleated cell counts. Assay: immunoSEQ multiplex PCR; the TCRdb copy retains only in-frame clones and omits some. V, J and clone size reflect that table, while D and trimming were determined from the DNA. The data show roughly 120,000 clones, around 87% seen once. The table lists this clone with a few counts. The TCR comes from a woman aged 55-70 years with COVID-19, enrolled during active disease. The sequencing input was peripheral blood.

CDR3 protein: CASRDQGQPQHF. The CDR3 DNA is TGCGCCAGCAGAGACCAGGGCCAGCCCCAGCATTTT. The chain uses TRBV10-2 and TRBJ1-5; D perhaps matches TRBD1 (5 bases). The ends were cut back, 6 bases at V and 7 bases at J, with 10 bases in the middle. The length of the CDR3 is 12 residues. Germline loops: CDR1 WSHSY, CDR2 SAAADI.